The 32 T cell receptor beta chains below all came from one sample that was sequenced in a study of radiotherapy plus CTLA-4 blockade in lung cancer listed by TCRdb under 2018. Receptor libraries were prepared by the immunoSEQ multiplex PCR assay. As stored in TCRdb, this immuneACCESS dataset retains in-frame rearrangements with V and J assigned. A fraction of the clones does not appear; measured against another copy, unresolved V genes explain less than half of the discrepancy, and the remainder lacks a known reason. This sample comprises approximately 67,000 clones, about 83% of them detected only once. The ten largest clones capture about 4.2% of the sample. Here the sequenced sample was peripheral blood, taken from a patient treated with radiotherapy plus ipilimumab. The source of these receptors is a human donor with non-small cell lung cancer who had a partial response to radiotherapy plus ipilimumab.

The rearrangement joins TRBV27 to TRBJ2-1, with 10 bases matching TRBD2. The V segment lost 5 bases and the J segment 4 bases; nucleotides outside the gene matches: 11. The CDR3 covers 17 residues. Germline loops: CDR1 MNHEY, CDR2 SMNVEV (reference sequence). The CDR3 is CASSPRTSGGVYNEQFF. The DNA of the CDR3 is TGTGCCAGCAGTCCCAGGACTAGCGGAGGGGTATACAATGAGCAGTTCTTC.

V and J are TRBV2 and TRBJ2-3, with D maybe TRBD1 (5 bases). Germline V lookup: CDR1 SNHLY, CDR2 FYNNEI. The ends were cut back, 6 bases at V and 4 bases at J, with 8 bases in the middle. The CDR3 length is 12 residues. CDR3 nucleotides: TGTGCCAGCAGGGACATTGCAGATACGCAGTATTTT. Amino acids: CASRDIADTQYF.

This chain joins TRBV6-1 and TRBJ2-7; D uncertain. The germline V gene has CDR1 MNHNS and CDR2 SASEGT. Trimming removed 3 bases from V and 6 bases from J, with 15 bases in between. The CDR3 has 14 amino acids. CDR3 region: CASSDNSRVSEQYF. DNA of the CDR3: TGTGCCAGCAGTGATAACAGCCGTGTGAGCGAGCAGTACTTC.

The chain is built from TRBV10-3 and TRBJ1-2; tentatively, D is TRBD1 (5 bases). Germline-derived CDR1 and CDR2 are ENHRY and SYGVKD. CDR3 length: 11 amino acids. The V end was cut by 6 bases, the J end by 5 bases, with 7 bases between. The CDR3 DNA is TGTGCCATCAGCCAGGGATATGGCTACACCTTC. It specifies CAISQGYGYTF.

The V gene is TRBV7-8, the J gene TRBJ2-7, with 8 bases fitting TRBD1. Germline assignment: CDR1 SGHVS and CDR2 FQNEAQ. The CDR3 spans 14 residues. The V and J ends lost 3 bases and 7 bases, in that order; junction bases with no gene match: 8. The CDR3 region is CASSFGRGRYEQYF. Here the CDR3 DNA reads TGTGCCAGCAGCTTTGGCAGGGGGCGGTATGAGCAGTACTTC.

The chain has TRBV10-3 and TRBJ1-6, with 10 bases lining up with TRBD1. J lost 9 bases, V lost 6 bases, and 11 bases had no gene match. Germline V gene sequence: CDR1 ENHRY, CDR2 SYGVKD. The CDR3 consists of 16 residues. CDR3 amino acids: CAIRQGTTGGVSPLHF. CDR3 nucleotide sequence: TGTGCCATCAGGCAAGGAACGACAGGGGGCGTTTCACCCCTCCACTTT.

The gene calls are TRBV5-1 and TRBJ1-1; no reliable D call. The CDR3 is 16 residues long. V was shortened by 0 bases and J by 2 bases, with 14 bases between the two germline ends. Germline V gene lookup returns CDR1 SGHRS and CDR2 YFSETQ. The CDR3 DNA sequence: TGCGCCAGCAGCTTGGAATGGTTGGGCAGTAACACTGAAGCTTTCTTT. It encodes CASSLEWLGSNTEAFF.

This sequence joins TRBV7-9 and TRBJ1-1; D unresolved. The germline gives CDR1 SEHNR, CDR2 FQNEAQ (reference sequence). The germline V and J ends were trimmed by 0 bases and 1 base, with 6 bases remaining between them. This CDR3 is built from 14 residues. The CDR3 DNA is TGTGCCAGCAGCTTAGCGCGGGAGAACACTGAAGCTTTCTTT. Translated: CASSLARENTEAFF.

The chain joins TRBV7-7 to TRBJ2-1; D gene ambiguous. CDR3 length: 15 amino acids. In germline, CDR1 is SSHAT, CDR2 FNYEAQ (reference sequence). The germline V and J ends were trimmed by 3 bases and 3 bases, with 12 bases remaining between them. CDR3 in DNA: TGTGCCAGCAGCTTGTACGACGGGTACTACAATGAGCAGTTCTTC. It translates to CASSLYDGYYNEQFF.

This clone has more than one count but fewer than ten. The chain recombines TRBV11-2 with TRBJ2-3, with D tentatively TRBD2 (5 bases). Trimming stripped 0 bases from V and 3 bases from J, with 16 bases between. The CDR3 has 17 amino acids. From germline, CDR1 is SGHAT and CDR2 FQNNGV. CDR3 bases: TGTGCCAGCAGCTTAGATCGAAGCGGCGGTGGGACAGATACGCAGTATTTT. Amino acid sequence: CASSLDRSGGGTDTQYF.

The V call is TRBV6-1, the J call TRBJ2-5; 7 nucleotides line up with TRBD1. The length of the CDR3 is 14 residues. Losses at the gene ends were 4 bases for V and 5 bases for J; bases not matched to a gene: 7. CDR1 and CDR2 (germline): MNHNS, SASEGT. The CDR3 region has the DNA TGTGCCAGCAGTGTGACAGGGCAGAGGGAGACCCAGTACTTC. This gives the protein CASSVTGQRETQYF.

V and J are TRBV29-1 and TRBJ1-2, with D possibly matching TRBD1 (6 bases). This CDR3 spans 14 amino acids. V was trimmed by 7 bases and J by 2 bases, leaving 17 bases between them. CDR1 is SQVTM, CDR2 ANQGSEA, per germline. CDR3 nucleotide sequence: TGCAGCGGGAGAAACAGGGTCGTAAACTATGGCTACACCTTC. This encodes CSGRNRVVNYGYTF.

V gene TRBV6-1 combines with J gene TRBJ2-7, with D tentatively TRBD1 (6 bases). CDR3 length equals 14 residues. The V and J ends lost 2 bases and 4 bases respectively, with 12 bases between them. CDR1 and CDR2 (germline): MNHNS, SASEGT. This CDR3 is CASSEYRDEYEQYF. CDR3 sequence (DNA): TGTGCCAGCAGTGAATACAGGGACGAGTACGAGCAGTACTTC.

CDR3 nucleotides: TGTGCCAGCAGCGTAGGGGACAGGAACCACGAGCAGTACTTC. It is translated as CASSVGDRNHEQYF. The rearrangement joins TRBV9 to TRBJ2-7; 8 bases fit TRBD1. The CDR3 consists of 14 residues. Germline CDR1 reads SGDLS; CDR2 reads YYNGEE. V gave up 0 bases and J gave up 5 bases; unmatched junction bases: 4.

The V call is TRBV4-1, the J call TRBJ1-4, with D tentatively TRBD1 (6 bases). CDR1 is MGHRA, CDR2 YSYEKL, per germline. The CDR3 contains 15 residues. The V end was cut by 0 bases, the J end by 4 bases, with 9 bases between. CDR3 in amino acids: CASSQEDRVNEKLFF. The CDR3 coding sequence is TGCGCCAGCAGCCAAGAGGACAGAGTTAATGAAAAACTGTTTTTT.

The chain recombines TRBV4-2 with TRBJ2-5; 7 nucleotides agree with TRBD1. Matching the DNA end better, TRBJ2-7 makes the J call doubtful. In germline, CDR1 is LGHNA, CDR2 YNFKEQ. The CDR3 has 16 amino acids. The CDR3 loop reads CASSQITGETTYEQYF. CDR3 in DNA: TGTGCCAGCAGCCAAATCACAGGGGAGACTACCTACGAGCAGTACTTC.

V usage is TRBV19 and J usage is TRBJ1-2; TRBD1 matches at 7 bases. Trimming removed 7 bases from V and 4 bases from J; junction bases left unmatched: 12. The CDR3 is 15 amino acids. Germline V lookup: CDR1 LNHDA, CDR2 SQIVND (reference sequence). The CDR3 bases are TGTGCCAGTAAGAGAAAAGAGGGGGCTGGCTATGGCTACACCTTC. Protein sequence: CASKRKEGAGYGYTF.

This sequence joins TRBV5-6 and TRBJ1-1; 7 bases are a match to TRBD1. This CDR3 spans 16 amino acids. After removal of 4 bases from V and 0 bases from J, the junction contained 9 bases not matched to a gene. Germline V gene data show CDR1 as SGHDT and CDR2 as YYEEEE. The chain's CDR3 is CASSQGGRSVNTEAFF. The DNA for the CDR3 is TGTGCCAGCAGCCAGGGGGGTAGGAGCGTGAACACTGAAGCTTTCTTT. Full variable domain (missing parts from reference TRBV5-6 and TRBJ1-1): DAGVTQSPTHLIKTRGQQVTLRCSPKSGHDTVSWYQQALGQGPQFIFQYYEEEERQRGNFPDRFSGHQFPNYSSELNVNALLLGDSALYLCASSQGGRSVNTEAFFGQGTRLTVV.

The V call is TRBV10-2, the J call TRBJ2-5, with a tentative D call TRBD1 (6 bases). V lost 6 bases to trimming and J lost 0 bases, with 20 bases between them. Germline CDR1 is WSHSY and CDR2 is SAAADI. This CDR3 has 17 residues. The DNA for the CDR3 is TGCGCCAGCAGACAGGACAGTTCGAGGGGGTACCAAGAGACCCAGTACTTC. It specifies CASRQDSSRGYQETQYF.

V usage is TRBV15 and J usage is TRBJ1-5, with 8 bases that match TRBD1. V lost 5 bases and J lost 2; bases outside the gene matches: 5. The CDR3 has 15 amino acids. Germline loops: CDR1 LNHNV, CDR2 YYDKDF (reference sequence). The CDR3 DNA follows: TGTGCCACCAGCGGCGGACAGGGAGGCAATCAGCCCCAGCATTTT. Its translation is CATSGGQGGNQPQHF.

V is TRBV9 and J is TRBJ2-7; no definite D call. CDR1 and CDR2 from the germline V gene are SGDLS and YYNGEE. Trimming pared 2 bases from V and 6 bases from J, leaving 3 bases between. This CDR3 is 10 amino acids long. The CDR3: CASSVLEQYF. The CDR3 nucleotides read TGTGCCAGCAGCGTCCTCGAGCAGTACTTC.

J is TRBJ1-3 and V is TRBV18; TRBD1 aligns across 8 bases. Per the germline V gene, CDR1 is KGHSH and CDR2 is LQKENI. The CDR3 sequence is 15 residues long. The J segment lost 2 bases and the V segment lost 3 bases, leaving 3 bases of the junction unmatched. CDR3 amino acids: CASSPMTGAGNTIYF. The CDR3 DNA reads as TGTGCCAGCTCACCCATGACAGGGGCTGGAAACACCATATATTTT.

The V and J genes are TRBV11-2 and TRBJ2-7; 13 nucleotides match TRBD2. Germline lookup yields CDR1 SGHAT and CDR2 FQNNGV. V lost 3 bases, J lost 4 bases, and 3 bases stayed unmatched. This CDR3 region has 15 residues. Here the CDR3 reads CASSLGTSGTYEQYF. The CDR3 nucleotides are TGTGCCAGCAGCTTGGGGACTAGCGGGACGTACGAGCAGTACTTC.

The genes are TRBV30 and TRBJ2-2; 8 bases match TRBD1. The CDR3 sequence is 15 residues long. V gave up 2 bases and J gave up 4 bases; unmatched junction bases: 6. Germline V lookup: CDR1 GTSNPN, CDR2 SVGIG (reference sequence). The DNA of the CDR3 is TGTGCCTGGAGTTTTGGACAGGGTGGCACCGGGGAGCTGTTTTTT. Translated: CAWSFGQGGTGELFF.

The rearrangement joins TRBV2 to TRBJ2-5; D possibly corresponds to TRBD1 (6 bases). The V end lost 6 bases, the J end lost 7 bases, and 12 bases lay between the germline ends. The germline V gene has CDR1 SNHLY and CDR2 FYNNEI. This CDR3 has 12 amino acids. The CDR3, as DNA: TGTGCCAGCAGAGAGGGGGAACGGACCCAGTACTTC. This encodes CASREGERTQYF.

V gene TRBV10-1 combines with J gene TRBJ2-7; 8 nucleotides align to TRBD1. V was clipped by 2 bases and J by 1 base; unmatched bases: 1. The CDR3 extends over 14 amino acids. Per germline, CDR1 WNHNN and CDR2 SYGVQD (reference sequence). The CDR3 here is CASSEGQGSYEQYF. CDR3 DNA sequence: TGCGCCAGCAGTGAGGGACAGGGTTCCTACGAGCAGTACTTC.

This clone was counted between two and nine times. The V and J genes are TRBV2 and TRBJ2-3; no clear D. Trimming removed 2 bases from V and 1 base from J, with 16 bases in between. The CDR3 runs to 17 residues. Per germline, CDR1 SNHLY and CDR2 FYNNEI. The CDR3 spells CASSEKRLAFGTDTQYF. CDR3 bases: TGTGCCAGCAGTGAAAAACGACTGGCTTTCGGCACAGATACGCAGTATTTT.

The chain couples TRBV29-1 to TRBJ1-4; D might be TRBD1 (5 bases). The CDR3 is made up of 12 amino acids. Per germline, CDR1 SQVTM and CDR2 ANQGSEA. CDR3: CSGKTENEKLFF. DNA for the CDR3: TGCAGTGGTAAGACAGAAAATGAAAAACTGTTTTTT.

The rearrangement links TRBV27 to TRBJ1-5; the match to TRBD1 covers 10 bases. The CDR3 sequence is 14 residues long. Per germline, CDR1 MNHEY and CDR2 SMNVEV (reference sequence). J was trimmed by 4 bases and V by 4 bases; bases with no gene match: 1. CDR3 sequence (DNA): TGTGCCAGCAGTTCGGACAGGGGGAATCAGCCCCAGCATTTT. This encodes CASSSDRGNQPQHF.

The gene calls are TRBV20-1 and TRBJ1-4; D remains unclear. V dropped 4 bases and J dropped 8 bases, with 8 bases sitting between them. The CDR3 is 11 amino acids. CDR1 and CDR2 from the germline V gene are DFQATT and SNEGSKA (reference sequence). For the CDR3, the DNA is TGCAGTGCTACCAACGCGGAAAAACTGTTTTTT. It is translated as CSATNAEKLFF.

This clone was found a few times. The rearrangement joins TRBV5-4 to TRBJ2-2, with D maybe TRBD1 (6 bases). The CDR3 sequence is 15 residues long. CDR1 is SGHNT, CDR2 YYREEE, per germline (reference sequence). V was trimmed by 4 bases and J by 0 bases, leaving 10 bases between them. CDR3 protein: CASSPGQSNTGELFF. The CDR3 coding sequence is TGTGCCAGCAGCCCGGGACAATCGAACACCGGGGAGCTGTTTTTT.

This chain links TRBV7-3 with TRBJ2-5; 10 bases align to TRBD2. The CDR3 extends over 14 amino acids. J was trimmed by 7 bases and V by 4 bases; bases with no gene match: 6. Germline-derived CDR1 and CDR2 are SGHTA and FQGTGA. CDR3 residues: CASSSGTSDGTQYF. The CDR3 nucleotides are TGTGCCAGCAGCTCCGGGACTAGCGATGGGACCCAGTACTTC.